This T cell receptor beta chain was found in a study of T cell changes during pregnancy in multiple sclerosis. The germline gives CDR1 SGHNT, CDR2 YYREEE (reference sequence). V gave up 1 base and J gave up 2 bases; unmatched junction bases: 3. This CDR3 is built from 15 residues. The method was immunoSEQ multiplex PCR; TCRdb's version includes in-frame clones alone and lacks a portion of them. Among tens of thousands of clones listed, under 90% were seen once. The sample consisted of peripheral blood, taken after pregnancy. This TCR was sampled from a female donor in good health, enrolled as a control in a pregnancy study. The chain links TRBV5-4 to TRBJ2-7; 10 bases agree with TRBD2. The CDR3: CASSLTSGVTYEQYF. CDR3 nucleotides: TGTGCCAGCAGCTTGACTAGCGGGGTAACCTACGAGCAGTACTTC. The full variable domain, in which reference TRBV5-4 and TRBJ2-7 provide the parts outside the CDR3, is ETGVTQSPTHLIKTRGQQVTLRCSSQSGHNTVSWYQQALGQGPQFIFQYYREEENGRGNFPPRFSGLQFPNYSSELNVNALELDDSALYLCASSLTSGVTYEQYFGPGTRLTVT.